This entry concerns a single T cell receptor (beta chain). What it recognizes is unknown. This entry is derived from a study of cytomegalovirus exposure and HLA in healthy donors. The CDR3 runs to 16 residues. The V gene end was trimmed by 1 base and the J gene end by 10 bases; junction bases not matched to a gene: 8. CDR1 is SEHNR, CDR2 FQNEAQ, per germline (reference sequence). Study-level points and caveats: Rarity held for most TCR sequences, but there were some public TCRs that occurred in many donors.

PCR employed 60 Vbeta and 13 Jbeta primers. Measured with immunoSEQ multiplex PCR; TCRdb has only the in-frame clones, and not every one. The data show over 150,000 clones, with around 79% seen just once and approximately 1.4% held by the top ten. This receptor was identified in a girl aged 10-17 years in good health and CMV-seropositive. The J gene is TRBJ2-1, the V gene TRBV7-9, with 12 nucleotides matching TRBD1. The sample comprised PBMCs. The CDR3 reads CASSLVGTGGAGEQFF. The CDR3 bases are TGTGCCAGCAGCTTAGTAGGGACAGGGGGCGCAGGGGAGCAGTTCTTC.